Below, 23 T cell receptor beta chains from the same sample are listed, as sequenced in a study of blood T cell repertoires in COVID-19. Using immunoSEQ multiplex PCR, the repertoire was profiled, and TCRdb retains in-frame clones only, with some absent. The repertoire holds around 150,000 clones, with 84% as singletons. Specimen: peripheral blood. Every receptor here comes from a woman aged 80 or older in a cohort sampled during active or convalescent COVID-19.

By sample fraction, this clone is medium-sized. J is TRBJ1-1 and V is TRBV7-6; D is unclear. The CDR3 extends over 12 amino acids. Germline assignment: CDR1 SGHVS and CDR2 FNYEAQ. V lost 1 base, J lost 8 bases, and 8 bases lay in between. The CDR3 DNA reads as TGTGCCAGCAGCTTAGACAGAAGGGAAGCTTTCTTT. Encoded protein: CASSLDRREAFF.

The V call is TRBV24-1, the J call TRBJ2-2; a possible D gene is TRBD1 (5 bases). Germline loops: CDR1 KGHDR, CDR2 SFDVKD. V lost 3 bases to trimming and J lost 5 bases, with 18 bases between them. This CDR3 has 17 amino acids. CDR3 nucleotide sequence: TGTGCCACCAGTGATGGCCCTGTATCGCAGGGAACCGGGGAGCTGTTTTTT. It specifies CATSDGPVSQGTGELFF.

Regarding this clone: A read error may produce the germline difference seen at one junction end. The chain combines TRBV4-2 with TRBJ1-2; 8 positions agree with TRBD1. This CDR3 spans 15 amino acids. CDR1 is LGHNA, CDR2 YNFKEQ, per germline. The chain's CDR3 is CAGSGRQGSTYGYTF. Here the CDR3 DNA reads TGTGCCGGCAGCGGGAGACAGGGGAGCACCTATGGCTACACCTTC.

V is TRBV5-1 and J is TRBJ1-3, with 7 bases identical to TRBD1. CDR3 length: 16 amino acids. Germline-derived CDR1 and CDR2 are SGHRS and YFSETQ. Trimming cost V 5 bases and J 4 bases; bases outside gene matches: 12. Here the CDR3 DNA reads TGCGCCAGCAGGCCGGCACAGGGGCGCGGGGGAAACACCATATATTTT. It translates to CASRPAQGRGGNTIYF. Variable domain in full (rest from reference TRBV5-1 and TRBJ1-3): KAGVTQTPRYLIKTRGQQVTLSCSPISGHRSVSWYQQTPGQGLQFLFEYFSETQRNKGNFPGRFSGRQFSNSRSEMNVSTLELGDSALYLCASRPAQGRGGNTIYFGEGSWLTVV.

This CDR3 reads CASSSSTGGTDGYTF. CDR3 bases: TGTGCCAGCAGCTCCTCGACAGGGGGCACGGATGGCTACACCTTC. V is TRBV9 and J is TRBJ1-2, with 10 positions matching TRBD1. With 4 bases clipped from V and 6 bases from J, the junction kept 9 bases outside the gene matches. This CDR3 contains 15 residues. The germline V gene encodes CDR1 SGDLS and CDR2 YYNGEE.

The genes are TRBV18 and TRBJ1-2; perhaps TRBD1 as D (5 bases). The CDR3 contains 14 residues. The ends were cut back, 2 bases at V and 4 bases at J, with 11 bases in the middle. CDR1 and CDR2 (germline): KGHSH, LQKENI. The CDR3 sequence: CASSPTGVVYGYTF. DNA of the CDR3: TGTGCCAGCTCACCAACGGGGGTGGTCTATGGCTACACCTTC.

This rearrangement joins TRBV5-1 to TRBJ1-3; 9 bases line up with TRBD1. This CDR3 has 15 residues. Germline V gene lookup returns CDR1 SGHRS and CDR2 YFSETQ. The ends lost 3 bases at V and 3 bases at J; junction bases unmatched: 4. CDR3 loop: CASSWDRVGGNTIYF. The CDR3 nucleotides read TGCGCCAGCAGCTGGGACAGGGTCGGTGGAAACACCATATATTTT.

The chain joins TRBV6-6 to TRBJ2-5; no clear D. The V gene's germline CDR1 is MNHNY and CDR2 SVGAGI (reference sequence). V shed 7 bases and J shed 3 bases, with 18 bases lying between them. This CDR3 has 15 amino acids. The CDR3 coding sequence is TGTGCCAGCATCCTAAGGTTTTTAGCTGAAGAGACCCAGTACTTC. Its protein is CASILRFLAEETQYF.

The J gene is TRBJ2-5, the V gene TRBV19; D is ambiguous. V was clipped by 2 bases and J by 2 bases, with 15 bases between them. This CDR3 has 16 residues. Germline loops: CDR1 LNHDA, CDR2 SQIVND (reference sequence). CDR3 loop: CASSISADYVQETQYF. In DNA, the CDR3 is TGTGCCAGTAGTATAAGCGCAGATTACGTGCAAGAGACCCAGTACTTC.

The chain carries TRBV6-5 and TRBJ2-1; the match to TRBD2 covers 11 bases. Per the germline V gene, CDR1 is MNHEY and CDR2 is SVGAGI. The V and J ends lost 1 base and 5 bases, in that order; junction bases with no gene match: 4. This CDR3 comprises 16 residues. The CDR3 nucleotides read TGTGCCAGCAGTTACTGGGCTAGCGGGGGGAACAATGAGCAGTTCTTC. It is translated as CASSYWASGGNNEQFF.

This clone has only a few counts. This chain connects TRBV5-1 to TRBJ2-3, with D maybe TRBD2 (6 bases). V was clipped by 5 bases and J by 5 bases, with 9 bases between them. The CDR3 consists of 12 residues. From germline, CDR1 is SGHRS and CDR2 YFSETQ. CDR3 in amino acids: CASRFSGDTQYF. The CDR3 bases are TGCGCCAGCAGATTTAGCGGAGATACGCAGTATTTT. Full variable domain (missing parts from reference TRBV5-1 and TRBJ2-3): KAGVTQTPRYLIKTRGQQVTLSCSPISGHRSVSWYQQTPGQGLQFLFEYFSETQRNKGNFPGRFSGRQFSNSRSEMNVSTLELGDSALYLCASRFSGDTQYFGPGTRLTVL.

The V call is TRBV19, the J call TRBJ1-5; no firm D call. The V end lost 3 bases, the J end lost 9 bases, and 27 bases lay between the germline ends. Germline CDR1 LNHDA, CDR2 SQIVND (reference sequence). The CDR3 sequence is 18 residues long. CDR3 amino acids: CASSIVLPGEATGRPQHF. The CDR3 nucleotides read TGTGCCAGTAGTATCGTCTTACCCGGGGAGGCTACTGGGCGGCCCCAGCATTTT.

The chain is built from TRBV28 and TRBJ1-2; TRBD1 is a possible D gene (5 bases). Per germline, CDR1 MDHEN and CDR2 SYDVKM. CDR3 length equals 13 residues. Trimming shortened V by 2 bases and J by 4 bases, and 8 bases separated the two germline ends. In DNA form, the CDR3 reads TGTGCCAGCAGTTTAGTAGACAGCTATGGCTACACCTTC. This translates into CASSLVDSYGYTF.

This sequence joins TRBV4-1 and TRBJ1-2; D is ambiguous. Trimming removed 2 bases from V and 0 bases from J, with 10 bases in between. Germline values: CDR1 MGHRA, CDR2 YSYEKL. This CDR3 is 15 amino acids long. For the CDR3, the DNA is TGCGCCAGCAGCCAATTTATTCAGGCTAACTATGGCTACACCTTC. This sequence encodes CASSQFIQANYGYTF.

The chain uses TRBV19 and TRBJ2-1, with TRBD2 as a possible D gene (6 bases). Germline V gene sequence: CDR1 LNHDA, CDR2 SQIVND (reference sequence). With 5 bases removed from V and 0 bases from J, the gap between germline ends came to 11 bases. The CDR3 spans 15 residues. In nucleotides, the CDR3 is TGTGCCAGTAGTCCGGGGAGGAGCTCCTACAATGAGCAGTTCTTC. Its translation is CASSPGRSSYNEQFF.

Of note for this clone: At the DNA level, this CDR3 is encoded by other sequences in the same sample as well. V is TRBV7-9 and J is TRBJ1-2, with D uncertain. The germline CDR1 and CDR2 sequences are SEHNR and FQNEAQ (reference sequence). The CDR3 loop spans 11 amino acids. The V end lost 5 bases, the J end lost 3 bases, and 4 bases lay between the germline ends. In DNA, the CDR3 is TGTGCCAGCAGCCGGGACTATGGCTACACCTTC. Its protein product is CASSRDYGYTF.

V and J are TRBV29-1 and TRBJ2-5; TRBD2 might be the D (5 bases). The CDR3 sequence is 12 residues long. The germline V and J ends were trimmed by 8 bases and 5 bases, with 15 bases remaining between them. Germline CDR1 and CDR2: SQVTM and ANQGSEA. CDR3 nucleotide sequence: TGCAGCCTTCGGACTCCTGGGGAGACCCAGTACTTC. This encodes CSLRTPGETQYF.

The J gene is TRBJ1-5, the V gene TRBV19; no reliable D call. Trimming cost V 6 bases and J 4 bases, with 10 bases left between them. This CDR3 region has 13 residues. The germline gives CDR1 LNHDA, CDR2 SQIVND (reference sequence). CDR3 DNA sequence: TGTGCCAGTAGGCAGCGGTTAAATCAGCCCCAGCATTTT. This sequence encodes CASRQRLNQPQHF.

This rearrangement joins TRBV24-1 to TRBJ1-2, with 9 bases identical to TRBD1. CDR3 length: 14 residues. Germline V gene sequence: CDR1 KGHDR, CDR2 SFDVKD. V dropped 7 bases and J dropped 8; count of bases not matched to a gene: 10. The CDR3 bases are TGTGCCACCAGGCCTCGGGACAGGGATGGCGGCTACACCTTC. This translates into CATRPRDRDGGYTF.

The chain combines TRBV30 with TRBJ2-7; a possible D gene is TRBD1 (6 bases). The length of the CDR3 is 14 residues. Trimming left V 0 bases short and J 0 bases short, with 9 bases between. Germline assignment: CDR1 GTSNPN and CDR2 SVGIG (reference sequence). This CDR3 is CAWSVTGFSYEQYV. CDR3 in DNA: TGTGCCTGGAGTGTAACAGGGTTCTCCTACGAGCAGTACGTC.

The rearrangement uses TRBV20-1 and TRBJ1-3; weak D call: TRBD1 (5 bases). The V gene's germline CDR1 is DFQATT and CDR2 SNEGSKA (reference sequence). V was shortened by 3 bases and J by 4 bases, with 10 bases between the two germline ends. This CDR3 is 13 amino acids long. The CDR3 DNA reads TGCAGTGCTAGTGCAGGGTCCGGAAACACCATATATTTT. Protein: CSASAGSGNTIYF.

As DNA, the CDR3 is TGCGCCAGCAGCTTGTTCCCTGGGACTAGCGGGGCAACCCAAGAGACCCAGTACTTC. As protein: CASSLFPGTSGATQETQYF. This chain links TRBV5-1 with TRBJ2-5; 13 positions agree with TRBD2. There are 19 residues in the CDR3. The V gene end was trimmed by 1 base and the J gene end by 1 base; junction bases not matched to a gene: 10. Germline assignment: CDR1 SGHRS and CDR2 YFSETQ.

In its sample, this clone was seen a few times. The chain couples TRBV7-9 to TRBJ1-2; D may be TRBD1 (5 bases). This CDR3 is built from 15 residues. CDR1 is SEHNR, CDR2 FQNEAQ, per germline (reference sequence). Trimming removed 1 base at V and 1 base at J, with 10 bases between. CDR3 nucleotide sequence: TGTGCCAGCAGCTTAGTGGCAGGGATTAACTATGGCTACACCTTC. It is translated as CASSLVAGINYGYTF.